This T cell receptor (beta chain) was recorded in a study of blood T cell repertoires in COVID-19. Study as a whole: Nucleic acid was either cDNA or gDNA, and it came from T cells, B-cell-depleted T cells, or PBMCs.

Source study methods: Amplification from reference gene primers served as the basis for estimated nucleated cell counts. Generated by immunoSEQ multiplex PCR, the TCRdb table keeps only in-frame clones and is missing some. The V and J calls and clone size were taken over from that table, and D and trimming were inferred from the DNA. Of under 250,000 clones in the sample, roughly four fifths were seen once. The CDR3 length is 15 residues. The V gene's germline CDR1 is SGHKS and CDR2 YYEKEE (reference sequence). Between the trimmed V and J ends, which lost 0 bases and 6 bases, there was a span of 15 bases. Participant-reported clinical history was the basis for cohort assignment.

The genes are TRBV5-5 and TRBJ1-1; D call uncertain. This TCR was recovered from a woman in her 50s who had been exposed to COVID-19. The sequenced sample consisted of PBMCs or T cells enriched from blood (not recorded which). CDR3 loop: CASSLGIPAVAEAFF. For the CDR3, the DNA is TGTGCCAGCAGCTTGGGCATCCCGGCGGTGGCTGAAGCTTTCTTT.